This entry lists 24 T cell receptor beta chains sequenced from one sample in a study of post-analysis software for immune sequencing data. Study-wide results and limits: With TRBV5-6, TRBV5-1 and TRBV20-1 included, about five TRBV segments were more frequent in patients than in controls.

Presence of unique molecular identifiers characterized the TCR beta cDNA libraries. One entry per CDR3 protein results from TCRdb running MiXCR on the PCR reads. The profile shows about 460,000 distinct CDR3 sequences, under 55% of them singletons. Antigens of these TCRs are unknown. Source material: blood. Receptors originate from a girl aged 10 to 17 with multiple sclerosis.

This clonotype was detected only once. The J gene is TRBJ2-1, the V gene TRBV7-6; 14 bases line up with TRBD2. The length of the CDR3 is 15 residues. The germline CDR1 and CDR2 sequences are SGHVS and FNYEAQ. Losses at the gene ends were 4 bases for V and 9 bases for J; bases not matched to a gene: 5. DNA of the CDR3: TGTGCCAGCAGCTCGACTAGCGGGAGGGTGGGTGAGCAGTTCTTC. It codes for CASSSTSGRVGEQFF.

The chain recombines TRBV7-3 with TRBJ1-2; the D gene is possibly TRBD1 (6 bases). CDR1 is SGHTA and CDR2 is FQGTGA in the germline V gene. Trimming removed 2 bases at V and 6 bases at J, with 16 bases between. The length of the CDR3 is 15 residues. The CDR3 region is CASSLAGGQEDGYTF. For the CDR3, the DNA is TGTGCCAGCAGCTTAGCGGGGGGGCAGGAGGATGGCTACACCTTC. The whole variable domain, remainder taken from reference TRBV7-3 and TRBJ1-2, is GAGVSQTPSNKVTEKGKYVELRCDPISGHTALYWYRQSLGQGPEFLIYFQGTGAADDSGLPNDRFFAVRPEGSVSTLKIQRTERGDSAVYLCASSLAGGQEDGYTFGSGTRLTVV.

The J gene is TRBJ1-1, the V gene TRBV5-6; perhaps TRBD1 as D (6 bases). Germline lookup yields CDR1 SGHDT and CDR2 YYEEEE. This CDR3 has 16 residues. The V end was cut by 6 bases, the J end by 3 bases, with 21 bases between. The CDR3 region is CASTQVGGRADTEAFF. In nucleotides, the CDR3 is TGTGCCAGCACCCAGGTGGGGGGGCGCGCGGACACTGAAGCTTTCTTT.

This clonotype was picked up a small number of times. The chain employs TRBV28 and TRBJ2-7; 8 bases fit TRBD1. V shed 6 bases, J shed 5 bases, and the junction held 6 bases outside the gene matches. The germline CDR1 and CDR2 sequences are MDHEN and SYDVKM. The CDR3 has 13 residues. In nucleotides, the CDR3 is TGTGCCAGCAGCTTGGACAGGGACAACGAGCAGTACTTC. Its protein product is CASSLDRDNEQYF.

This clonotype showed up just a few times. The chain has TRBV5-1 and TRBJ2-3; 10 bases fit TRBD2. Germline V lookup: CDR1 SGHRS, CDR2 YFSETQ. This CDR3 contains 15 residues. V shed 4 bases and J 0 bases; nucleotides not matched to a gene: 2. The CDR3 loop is CASSALAGSTDTQYF. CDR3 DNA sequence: TGCGCCAGCAGCGCACTAGCGGGGAGCACAGATACGCAGTATTTT.

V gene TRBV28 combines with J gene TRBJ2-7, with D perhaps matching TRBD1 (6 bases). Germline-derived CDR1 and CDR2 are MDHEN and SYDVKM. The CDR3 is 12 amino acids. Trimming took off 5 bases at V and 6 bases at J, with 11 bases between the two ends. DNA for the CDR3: TGTGCCAGCAGTCCTCGAGGGGGCGAGCAGTACTTC. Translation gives CASSPRGGEQYF.

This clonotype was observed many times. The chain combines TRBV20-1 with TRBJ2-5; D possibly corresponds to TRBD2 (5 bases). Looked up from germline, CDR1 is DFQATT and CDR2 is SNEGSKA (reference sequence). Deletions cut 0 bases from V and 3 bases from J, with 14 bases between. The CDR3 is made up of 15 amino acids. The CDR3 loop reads CSARDLGLLKETQYF. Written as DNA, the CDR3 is TGCAGTGCTAGAGATCTTGGACTCCTGAAAGAGACCCAGTACTTC.

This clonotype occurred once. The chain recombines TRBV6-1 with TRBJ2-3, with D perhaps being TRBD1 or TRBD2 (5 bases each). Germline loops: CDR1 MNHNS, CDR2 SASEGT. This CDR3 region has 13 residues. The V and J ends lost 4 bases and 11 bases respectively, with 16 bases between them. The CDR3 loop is CASSVRGPGGQYF. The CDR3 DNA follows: TGTGCCAGCAGTGTTCGAGGGCCTGGGGGGCAGTATTTT.

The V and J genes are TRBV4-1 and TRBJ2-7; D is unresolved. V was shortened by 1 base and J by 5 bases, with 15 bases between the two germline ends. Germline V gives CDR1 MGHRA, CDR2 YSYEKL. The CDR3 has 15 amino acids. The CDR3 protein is CASSQGTALLDEQYF. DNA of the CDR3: TGCGCCAGCAGCCAAGGTACAGCCCTTTTGGACGAGCAGTACTTC.

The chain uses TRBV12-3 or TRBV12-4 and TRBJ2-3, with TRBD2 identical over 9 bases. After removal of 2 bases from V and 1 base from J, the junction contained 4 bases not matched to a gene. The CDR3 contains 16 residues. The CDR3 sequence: CASSLPSGIGTDTQYF. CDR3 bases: TGTGCCAGCAGTTTACCTAGCGGGATCGGCACAGATACGCAGTATTTT.

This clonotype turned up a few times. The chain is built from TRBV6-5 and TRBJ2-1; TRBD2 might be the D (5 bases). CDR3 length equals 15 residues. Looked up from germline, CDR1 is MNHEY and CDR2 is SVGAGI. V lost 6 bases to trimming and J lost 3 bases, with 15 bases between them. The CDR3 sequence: CASSFLGSYYNEQFF. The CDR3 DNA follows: TGTGCCAGCAGCTTCTTAGGGAGTTACTACAATGAGCAGTTCTTC.

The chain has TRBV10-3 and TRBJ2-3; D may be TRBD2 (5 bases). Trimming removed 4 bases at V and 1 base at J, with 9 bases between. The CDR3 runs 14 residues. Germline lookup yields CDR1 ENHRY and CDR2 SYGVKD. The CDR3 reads CAISGDSGTDTQYF. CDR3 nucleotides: TGTGCCATCAGTGGTGATAGCGGCACAGATACGCAGTATTTT.

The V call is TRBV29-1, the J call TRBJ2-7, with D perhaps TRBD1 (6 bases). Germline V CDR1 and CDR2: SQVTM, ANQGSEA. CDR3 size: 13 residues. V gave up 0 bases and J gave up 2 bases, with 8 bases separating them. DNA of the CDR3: TGCAGCGTTGAAGAGAGGGGGACCTACGAGCAGTACTTC. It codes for CSVEERGTYEQYF.

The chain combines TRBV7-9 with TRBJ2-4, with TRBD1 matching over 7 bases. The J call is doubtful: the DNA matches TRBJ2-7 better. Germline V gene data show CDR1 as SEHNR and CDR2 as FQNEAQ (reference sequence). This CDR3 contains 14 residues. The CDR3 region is CASSLGQGVHEQYF. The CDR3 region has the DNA TGTGCCAGCAGCTTAGGGCAGGGGGTCCACGAGCAGTACTTC.

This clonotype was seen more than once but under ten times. For the CDR3, the DNA is TGTGCCAGCAGATCAACGACAGAAAATTACGAGCAGTACTTC. Encoded protein: CASRSTTENYEQYF. The chain is built from TRBV5-6 and TRBJ2-7; maybe TRBD1 (5 bases). The length of the CDR3 is 14 residues. The germline gives CDR1 SGHDT, CDR2 YYEEEE. V was clipped by 5 bases and J by 4 bases, with 16 bases between them.

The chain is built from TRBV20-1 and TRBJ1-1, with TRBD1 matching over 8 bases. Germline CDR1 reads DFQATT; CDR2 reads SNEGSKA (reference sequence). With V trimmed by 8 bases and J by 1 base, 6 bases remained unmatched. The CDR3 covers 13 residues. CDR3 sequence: CSLKTGGNTEAFF. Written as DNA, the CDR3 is TGCAGTCTCAAAACAGGGGGGAACACTGAAGCTTTCTTT.

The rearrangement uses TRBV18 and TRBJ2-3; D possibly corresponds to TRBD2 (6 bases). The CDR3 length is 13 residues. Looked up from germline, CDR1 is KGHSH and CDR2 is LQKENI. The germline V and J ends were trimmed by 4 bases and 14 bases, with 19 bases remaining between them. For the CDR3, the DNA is TGTGCCAGCTCACTTCCCGGGACTCTAAGGGTGTATTTT. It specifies CASSLPGTLRVYF.

The CDR3 DNA follows: TGCAGTGCCCGAATTACCGGGACTAGCGGGAGGGCCAGGGAAGATGAGCAGTTCTTC. Protein sequence: CSARITGTSGRAREDEQFF. The chain joins TRBV20-1 to TRBJ2-1, with 16 nucleotides matching TRBD2. The trim removed 6 bases at V and 8 bases at J, leaving 19 bases unmatched. This CDR3 has 19 amino acids. Germline V CDR1 and CDR2: DFQATT, SNEGSKA (reference sequence).

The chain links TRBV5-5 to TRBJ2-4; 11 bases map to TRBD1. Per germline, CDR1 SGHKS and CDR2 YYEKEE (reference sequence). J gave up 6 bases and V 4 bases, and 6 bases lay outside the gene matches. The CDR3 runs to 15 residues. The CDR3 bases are TGTGCCAGCAGCCCCGTTGGACAGGGGGCAAACATTCAGTACTTC. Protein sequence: CASSPVGQGANIQYF.

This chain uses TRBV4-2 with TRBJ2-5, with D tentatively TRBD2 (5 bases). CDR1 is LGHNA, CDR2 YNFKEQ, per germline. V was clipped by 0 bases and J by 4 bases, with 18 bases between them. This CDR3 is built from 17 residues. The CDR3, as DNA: TGTGCCAGCAGCCAAGAGGGCTGGCCGGGATCCGGAGAGACCCAGTACTTC. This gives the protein CASSQEGWPGSGETQYF.

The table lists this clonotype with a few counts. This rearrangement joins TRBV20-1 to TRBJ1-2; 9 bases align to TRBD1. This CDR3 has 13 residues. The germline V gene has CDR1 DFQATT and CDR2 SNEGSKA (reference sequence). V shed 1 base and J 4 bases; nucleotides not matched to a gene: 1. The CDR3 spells CSARGDRAYGYTF. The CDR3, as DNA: TGCAGTGCTAGAGGGGACAGGGCCTATGGCTACACCTTC.

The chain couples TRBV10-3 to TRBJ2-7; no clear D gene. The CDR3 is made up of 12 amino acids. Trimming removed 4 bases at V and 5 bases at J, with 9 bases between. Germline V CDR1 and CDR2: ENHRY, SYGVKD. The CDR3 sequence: CAISVGPHEQYF. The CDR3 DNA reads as TGTGCCATCAGTGTAGGCCCCCACGAGCAGTACTTC.

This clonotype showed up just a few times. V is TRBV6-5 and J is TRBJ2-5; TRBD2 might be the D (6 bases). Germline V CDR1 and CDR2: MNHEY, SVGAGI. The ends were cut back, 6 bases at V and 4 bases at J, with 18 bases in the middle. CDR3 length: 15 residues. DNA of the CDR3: TGTGCCAGCAGGAGACTAGGGTCCGTAGGAGAGACCCAGTACTTC. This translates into CASRRLGSVGETQYF.

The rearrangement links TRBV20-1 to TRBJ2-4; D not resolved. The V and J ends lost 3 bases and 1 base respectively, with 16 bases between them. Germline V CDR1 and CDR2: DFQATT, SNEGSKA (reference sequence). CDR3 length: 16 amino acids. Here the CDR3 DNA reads TGCAGTGCTAGTCCTGTGAAGGCAGGTGCCAAAAACATTCAGTACTTC. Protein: CSASPVKAGAKNIQYF.